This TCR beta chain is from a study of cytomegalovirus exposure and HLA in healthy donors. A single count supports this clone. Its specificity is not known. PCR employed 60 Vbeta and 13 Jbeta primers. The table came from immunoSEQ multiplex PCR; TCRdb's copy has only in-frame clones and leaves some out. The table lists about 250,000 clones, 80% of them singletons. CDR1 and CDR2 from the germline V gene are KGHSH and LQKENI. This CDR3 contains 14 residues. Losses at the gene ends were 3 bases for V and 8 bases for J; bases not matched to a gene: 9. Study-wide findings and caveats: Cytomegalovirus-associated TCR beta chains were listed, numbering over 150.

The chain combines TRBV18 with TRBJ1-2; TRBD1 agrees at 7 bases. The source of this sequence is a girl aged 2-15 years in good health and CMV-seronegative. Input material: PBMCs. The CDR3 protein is CASSPGLSGGGYTF. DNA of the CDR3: TGTGCCAGCTCACCGGGTCTGTCAGGGGGAGGCTACACCTTC.